This T cell receptor beta chain is from a study of blood T cells in healthy people across ages. Whole-study findings and limits: More naive CD4+ cells and higher diversity marked long-lived donors relative to aged donors.

Primed by a sample-barcoded 5' primer and a J-beta primer mix, a second PCR proceeded for 7 to 11 cycles. TCRdb processed the 5' RACE reads anew with MiXCR; each CDR3 protein has one entry. The sample lists 650,000 to 1,000,000 distinct CDR3 sequences; about 36% were seen once. PBMCs were isolated at a quantity of at least 7 million per sample. This clonotype appeared a single time. The antigen is not known. The germline gene is not matched at one end of the junction; a read error may be the cause. This CDR3 has 15 residues. From germline, CDR1 is SGHRS and CDR2 YFSETQ. This receptor was obtained from a man aged 18 to 30 in good health. The rearrangement joins TRBV5-1 to TRBJ1-1, with D hard to call. Sequencing was done on a sample of blood. The CDR3 sequence is CANSLTPLGGTEAFF. CDR3 DNA sequence: TGCGCCAACAGCTTGACCCCCTTGGGAGGGACTGAAGCTTTCTTT.